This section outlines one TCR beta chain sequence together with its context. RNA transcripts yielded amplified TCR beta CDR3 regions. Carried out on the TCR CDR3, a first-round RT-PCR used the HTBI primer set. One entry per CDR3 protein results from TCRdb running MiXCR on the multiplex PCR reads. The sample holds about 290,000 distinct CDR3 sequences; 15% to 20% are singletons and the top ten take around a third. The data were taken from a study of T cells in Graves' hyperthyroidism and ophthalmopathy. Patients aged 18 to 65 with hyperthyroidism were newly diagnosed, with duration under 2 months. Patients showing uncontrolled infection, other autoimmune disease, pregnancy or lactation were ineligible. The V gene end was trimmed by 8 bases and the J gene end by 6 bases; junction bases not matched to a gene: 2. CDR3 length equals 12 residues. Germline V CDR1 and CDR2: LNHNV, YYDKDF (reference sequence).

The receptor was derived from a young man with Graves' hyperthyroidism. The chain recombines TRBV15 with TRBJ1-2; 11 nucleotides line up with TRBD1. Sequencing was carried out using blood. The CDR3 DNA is TGTGCCACCCGGGACAGGGGGAATGGCTACACCTTC. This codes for CATRDRGNGYTF. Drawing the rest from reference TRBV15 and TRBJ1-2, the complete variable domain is DAMVIQNPRYQVTQFGKPVTLSCSQTLNHNVMYWYQQKSSQAPKLLFHYYDKDFNNEADTPDNFQSRRPNTSFCFLDIRSPGLGDTAMYLCATRDRGNGYTFGSGTRLTVV.